The 14 T cell receptor beta chains presented below share a single source sample, sequenced in a study of cytomegalovirus exposure and HLA in healthy donors. Researchers ran the PCR with 60 Vbeta and 13 Jbeta primers. Some clones are missing from TCRdb's copy, which holds only in-frame ones; the method was immunoSEQ multiplex PCR. Of roughly 160,000 clones listed, roughly 76% are singletons. The sequenced sample consisted of PBMCs. These receptors were collected from a male donor in good health and CMV-seronegative.

The CDR3 reads CASSLQAGGPSTDTQYF. CDR3 nucleotides: TGCGCCAGCAGCTTGCAAGCGGGGGGACCTAGCACAGATACGCAGTATTTT. This rearrangement joins TRBV5-1 to TRBJ2-3; 9 bases are shared with TRBD2. The germline gives CDR1 SGHRS, CDR2 YFSETQ. The V segment lost 1 base and the J segment 0 bases; nucleotides outside the gene matches: 6. The CDR3 sequence is 17 residues long.

The V and J genes are TRBV15 and TRBJ1-2, with D tentatively TRBD1 (5 bases). This CDR3 has 15 residues. Germline V gene lookup returns CDR1 LNHNV and CDR2 YYDKDF (reference sequence). Trimming left V 0 bases short and J 4 bases short, with 12 bases between. The CDR3 region has the DNA TGTGCCACCAGCAGAGATCCCACGGGGGGCTATGGCTACACCTTC. This sequence encodes CATSRDPTGGYGYTF.

The V gene is TRBV4-1, the J gene TRBJ1-2; no clear D gene. Germline-derived CDR1 and CDR2 are MGHRA and YSYEKL. V was trimmed by 0 bases and J by 3 bases, leaving 14 bases between them. The CDR3 runs 16 residues. CDR3 in DNA: TGCGCCAGCAGCCAAGATAGAGAGGGTGGGTACTATGGCTACACCTTC. This sequence encodes CASSQDREGGYYGYTF.

This chain uses TRBV27 with TRBJ1-2; D is possibly TRBD1 (6 bases). Germline CDR1 reads MNHEY; CDR2 reads SMNVEV (reference sequence). The CDR3 length is 14 residues. The ends were cut back, 5 bases at V and 2 bases at J, with 12 bases in the middle. The CDR3 reads CASSRLDRNYGYTF. CDR3 nucleotides: TGTGCCAGCAGTCGATTGGACAGAAACTATGGCTACACCTTC.

V usage is TRBV27 and J usage is TRBJ1-2; the D gene is possibly TRBD1 (6 bases). The CDR3 has 11 residues. The germline CDR1 and CDR2 sequences are MNHEY and SMNVEV (reference sequence). V was cut by 8 bases and J by 14 bases, with 18 bases left in between. CDR3 nucleotides: TGTGCCAGCGGGCTCAGGGGCCAAAGGACCTTC. Translation: CASGLRGQRTF.

V gene TRBV5-1 combines with J gene TRBJ2-3; no clear D. Germline V gene lookup returns CDR1 SGHRS and CDR2 YFSETQ. The CDR3 totals 14 residues. V was shortened by 0 bases and J by 2 bases, with 7 bases between the two germline ends. As DNA, the CDR3 is TGCGCCAGCAGCTTGGTCCGGTACACAGATACGCAGTATTTT. Protein product: CASSLVRYTDTQYF. The full variable domain, with the rest looked up from reference TRBV5-1 and TRBJ2-3, is KAGVTQTPRYLIKTRGQQVTLSCSPISGHRSVSWYQQTPGQGLQFLFEYFSETQRNKGNFPGRFSGRQFSNSRSEMNVSTLELGDSALYLCASSLVRYTDTQYFGPGTRLTVL.

This chain joins TRBV10-1 and TRBJ2-4; D remains unclear. The ends were cut back, 8 bases at V and 0 bases at J, with 5 bases in the middle. The CDR3 is 12 residues long. Germline CDR1 and CDR2: WNHNN and SYGVQD (reference sequence). CDR3 loop: CASGEAKNIQYF. CDR3 bases: TGCGCCAGCGGAGAAGCCAAAAACATTCAGTACTTC.

V usage is TRBV2 and J usage is TRBJ1-4; tentative D call: TRBD1 (6 bases). The length of the CDR3 is 14 residues. Germline V gives CDR1 SNHLY, CDR2 FYNNEI. Trimming removed 11 bases from V and 5 bases from J, with 18 bases in between. The CDR3 DNA reads TGTGCCGGAAGAGGAGGACAGTCGAATGAAAAACTGTTTTTT. The encoded protein is CAGRGGQSNEKLFF.

This chain links TRBV30 with TRBJ1-2; TRBD1 matches at 7 bases. With V trimmed by 1 base and J by 5 bases, 10 bases remained unmatched. Looked up from germline, CDR1 is GTSNPN and CDR2 is SVGIG (reference sequence). CDR3 length equals 15 residues. The CDR3 protein is CAWSDSGTANYGYTF. The CDR3 DNA reads TGTGCCTGGAGTGACAGTGGGACAGCGAATTATGGCTACACCTTC.

This clone showed up just once. The V call is TRBV4-1, the J call TRBJ2-1, with D maybe TRBD1 (6 bases). Germline V gene lookup returns CDR1 MGHRA and CDR2 YSYEKL. V gave up 0 bases and J gave up 0 bases, with 12 bases separating them. The CDR3 is 17 residues long. This CDR3 reads CASSQEDSLSSYNEQFF. CDR3 coding DNA: TGCGCCAGCAGCCAAGAGGACAGTTTGAGCTCCTACAATGAGCAGTTCTTC.

The rearrangement links TRBV7-2 to TRBJ1-1; no reliable D call. The CDR3 covers 13 residues. CDR1 and CDR2 (germline): SGHTA, FQGNSA. The V gene lost 2 bases and the J gene lost 7 bases, with 11 bases spanning the gap. The chain's CDR3 is CASSLLFNGEAFF. The CDR3 DNA reads TGTGCCAGCAGCTTACTTTTCAACGGTGAAGCTTTCTTT.

CDR3 loop: CASSFQGGGGEQFF. The CDR3 region has the DNA TGTGCCAGCAGTTTTCAAGGAGGGGGGGGTGAGCAGTTCTTC. The chain carries TRBV28 and TRBJ2-1, with D possibly matching TRBD2 (7 bases). CDR1 is MDHEN, CDR2 SYDVKM, per germline. V gave up 3 bases and J gave up 9 bases, with 15 bases separating them. The CDR3 covers 14 residues.

The gene calls are TRBV6-5 and TRBJ2-7; D possibly corresponds to TRBD1 (6 bases). The CDR3 is made up of 16 amino acids. The V gene lost 0 bases and the J gene lost 6 bases, with 18 bases spanning the gap. In germline, CDR1 is MNHEY, CDR2 SVGAGI. The CDR3 nucleotides are TGTGCCAGCAGTTACTCGAATACAGGGATGGGGGCCGAGCAGTACTTC. Residues: CASSYSNTGMGAEQYF.

The V gene is TRBV11-2, the J gene TRBJ2-2; 8 bases agree with TRBD1. Germline CDR1 reads SGHAT; CDR2 reads FQNNGV. The length of the CDR3 is 13 residues. In nucleotides, the CDR3 is TGTGCGGGGACAGGCGATAACACCGGGGAGCTGTTTTTT. Protein product: CAGTGDNTGELFF.